This T cell receptor (beta chain) stems from a study of shared clonotypes between healthy human individuals. Turning to the study itself: Each donor contributed plates that comprised three CD4 naive, three CD4 memory, two CD8 naive and one CD8 memory.

V lost 5 bases and J 0 bases, leaving 8 bases between the germline ends. There are 14 residues in the CDR3. The germline V gene has CDR1 SGHTA and CDR2 FQGNSA. The data were produced by immunoSEQ multiplex PCR, yet TCRdb's version contains in-frame clones alone and is incomplete. The sample gives more than 1.2 million clones, around 98.5% of which show up once; roughly 0.35% is in the top ten. The J gene is TRBJ2-1, the V gene TRBV7-2, with D unresolved. The material sequenced was naive CD4+ T cells sorted from blood. Stated subset: CD45RA+ positively selected. The receptor was isolated from a man aged 30 to 39 in good health. In DNA form, the CDR3 reads TGTGCCAGCAGCCTCTTTACCTCCTACAATGAGCAGTTCTTC. This sequence encodes CASSLFTSYNEQFF.